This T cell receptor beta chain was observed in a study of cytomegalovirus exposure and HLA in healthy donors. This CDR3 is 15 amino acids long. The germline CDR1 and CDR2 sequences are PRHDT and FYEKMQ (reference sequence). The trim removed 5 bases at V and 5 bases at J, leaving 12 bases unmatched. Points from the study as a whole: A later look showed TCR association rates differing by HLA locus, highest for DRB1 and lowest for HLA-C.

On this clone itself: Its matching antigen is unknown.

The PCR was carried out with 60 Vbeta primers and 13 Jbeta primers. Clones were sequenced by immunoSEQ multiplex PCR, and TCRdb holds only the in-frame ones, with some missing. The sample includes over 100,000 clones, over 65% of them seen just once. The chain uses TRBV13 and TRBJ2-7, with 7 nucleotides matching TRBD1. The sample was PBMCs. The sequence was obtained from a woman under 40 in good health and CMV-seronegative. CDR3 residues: CASSNRQGTANEQYF. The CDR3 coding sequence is TGTGCCAGCAGCAACCGACAGGGAACGGCTAACGAGCAGTACTTC.